The 5 T cell receptor beta chains given below trace back to one sample, sequenced in a study of human T cells and chemical hapten exposure. From the RACE reads, TCRdb called clonotypes with MiXCR, one entry per CDR3 protein. The table shows more than 45,000 distinct CDR3 sequences, with over 10% occurring only once. Documented time point: patch test 3, about 24 weeks after DPC sensitization. Treatment described: therapeutic diphenylcyclopropenone sensitization with weekly scalp DPC. Specimen: whole blood, collected in connection with sensitization to the hapten diphenylcyclopropenone (DPC). These receptor sequences come from a man under 40 with alopecia areata. Some clones in this sample may be carry-over from other donors' samples.

The CDR3 is CSVLTTGQNTEAFF. CDR3 DNA: TGCAGCGTCTTGACGACAGGACAGAACACTGAAGCTTTCTTT. The chain combines TRBV29-1 with TRBJ1-1, with D possibly being TRBD1 (6 bases). This CDR3 comprises 14 residues. The germline CDR1 and CDR2 sequences are SQVTM and ANQGSEA. Trimming shortened V by 6 bases and J by 1 base, and 15 bases separated the two germline ends.

This clonotype was seen at least ten times. This chain joins TRBV20-1 and TRBJ1-5, with D perhaps TRBD1 (6 bases). In germline, CDR1 is DFQATT, CDR2 SNEGSKA (reference sequence). The CDR3 sequence is 14 residues long. Between the trimmed V and J ends, which lost 3 bases and 0 bases, there was a span of 9 bases. The CDR3 DNA sequence: TGCAGTGCTAGGGACAGCCATAGCAATCAGCCCCAGCATTTT. Its translation: CSARDSHSNQPQHF.

In this sample, this clonotype turned up many times. The rearrangement links TRBV11-2 to TRBJ1-1, with D possibly TRBD1 on 6 matching bases. This CDR3 has 15 residues. In germline, CDR1 is SGHAT, CDR2 FQNNGV. Trimming stripped 1 base from V and 5 bases from J, with 14 bases between. The CDR3 bases are TGTGCCAGCAGCTTAGCGTGGAGGGGGGGGACTGAAGCTTTCTTT. Amino acid sequence: CASSLAWRGGTEAFF.

The chain has TRBV5-1 and TRBJ2-7, with 8 bases aligning to TRBD2. Germline CDR1 reads SGHRS; CDR2 reads YFSETQ. The CDR3 sequence is 16 residues long. Unmatched junction bases numbered 7, after V lost 0 bases and J lost 2 bases. This chain's CDR3 is CASSLAHGSGTYEQYF. The DNA for the CDR3 is TGCGCCAGCAGCTTGGCCCATGGTAGCGGGACCTACGAGCAGTACTTC.

This clonotype has a count of ten or more. The rearrangement links TRBV29-1 to TRBJ2-3, with D perhaps matching TRBD1 (6 bases). The J call may be in error: the DNA end matches TRBJ1-5 better. Germline lookup yields CDR1 SQVTM and CDR2 ANQGSEA. The CDR3 is 15 amino acids. The DNA for the CDR3 is TGCAGCGTTGAAGCCAGGGGCCCTCGCACAGATACGCAGCATTTT. It is translated as CSVEARGPRTDTQHF.